This TCR beta chain was sequenced for a study of post-analysis software for immune sequencing data. General study results and limits: Patients used roughly five TRBV segments, including TRBV5-6, TRBV5-1 and TRBV20-1, more often than controls. Strong same-batch co-clustering of samples appeared with F measure clustering.

Unique molecular identifiers were present in the TCR beta cDNA libraries. Yield was roughly 500,000 cDNA molecules from roughly 0.93 to 9.6 million T cells. One entry per CDR3 protein, called by TCRdb with MiXCR from the PCR reads. The sample contains roughly 650,000 distinct CDR3 sequences, approximately 60% of which appear only once. The CDR3 spans 14 residues. Trimming removed 0 bases from V and 8 bases from J, with 12 bases in between. Germline values: CDR1 SGHRS, CDR2 YFSETQ. As to this clonotype: Its antigen remains unknown.

This sequence joins TRBV5-1 and TRBJ2-1; no reliable D call. The sequencing sample was made of blood. The source of this sequence is a girl aged 2 to 10 with multiple sclerosis. Here the CDR3 DNA reads TGCGCCAGCAGCTTGGCGGTAGTAAGTGATGAGCAGTTCTTC. Residues: CASSLAVVSDEQFF.